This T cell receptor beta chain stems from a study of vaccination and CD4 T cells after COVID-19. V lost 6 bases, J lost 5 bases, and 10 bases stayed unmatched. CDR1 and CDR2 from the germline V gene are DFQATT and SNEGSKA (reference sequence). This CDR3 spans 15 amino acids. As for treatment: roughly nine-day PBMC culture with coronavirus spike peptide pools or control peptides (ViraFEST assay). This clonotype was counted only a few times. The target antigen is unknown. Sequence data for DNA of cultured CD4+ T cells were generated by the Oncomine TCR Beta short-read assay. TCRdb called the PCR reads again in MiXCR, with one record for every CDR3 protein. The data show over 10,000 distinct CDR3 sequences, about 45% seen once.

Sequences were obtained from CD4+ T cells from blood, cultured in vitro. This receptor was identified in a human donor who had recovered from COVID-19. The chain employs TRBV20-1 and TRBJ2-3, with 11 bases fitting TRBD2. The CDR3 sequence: CSADELAGGRDTQYF. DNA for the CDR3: TGCAGTGCCGACGAATTAGCGGGAGGGAGAGATACGCAGTATTTT.